Listed below are T cell receptor beta chains from one sample, sequenced in a study of blood T cell repertoires in COVID-19. Profiling relied on immunoSEQ multiplex PCR, and the TCRdb table lists in-frame clones only, not all of them. The data hold roughly 100,000 clones, with around 87% observed a single time. Source material: peripheral blood. The receptors here all came from a human donor in a cohort sampled during active COVID-19. The CDR3 runs from the conserved cysteine through the conserved F or W. Each record gives: D gene, J gene, V gene, clone size, CDR3 DNA, CDR3 protein. A D gene is named only where the DNA matches it firmly. Only some rows state a clone size, as once, few, many or a class for expanded clones.

d_call: NA
j_call: TRBJ2-7
v_call: TRBV2
clone_size: NA
cdr3_nt: TGTGCCAGCACCCAAACCTACGAGCAGTACTTC
cdr3_aa: CASTQTYEQYF

d_call: NA
j_call: TRBJ2-7
v_call: TRBV10-3
clone_size: NA
cdr3_nt: TGTGCCATCAGTGAGTCGAAGGGGACACGCGGGTACTCCTACGAGCAGTACTTC
cdr3_aa: CAISESKGTRGYSYEQYF

d_call: NA
j_call: TRBJ1-1
v_call: TRBV1
clone_size: NA
cdr3_nt: TGCACCAGCAGCAGGGGGCGGACAAACACTGAAGCTTTCTTT
cdr3_aa: CTSSRGRTNTEAFF

d_call: TRBD1
j_call: TRBJ1-5
v_call: TRBV19
clone_size: NA
cdr3_nt: TGTGCCAGTAGTATAGGCAGGGGGCCGAGCAATCAGCCCCAGCATTTT
cdr3_aa: CASSIGRGPSNQPQHF

d_call: NA
j_call: TRBJ2-7
v_call: TRBV18
clone_size: NA
cdr3_nt: TGTGCCAGCGAGACGGATGCTCTAGCCGAGCAGTACTTC
cdr3_aa: CASETDALAEQYF

d_call: TRBD2
j_call: TRBJ2-2
v_call: TRBV5-1
clone_size: NA
cdr3_nt: TGCGCCAGCAAGACGGGAGGTTCCGCGAACACCGGGGAGCTGTTTTTT
cdr3_aa: CASKTGGSANTGELFF

d_call: NA
j_call: TRBJ2-1
v_call: TRBV12-3/TRBV12-4
clone_size: NA
cdr3_nt: TGTGCCAGCAGTTTGGACAGAAACAATGAGCAGTTCTTC
cdr3_aa: CASSLDRNNEQFF

d_call: TRBD1
j_call: TRBJ1-2
v_call: TRBV6-6
clone_size: NA
cdr3_nt: TGTGCCAGCAGTTACACCCAGGGGGCAAAGAACTATGGCTACACCTTC
cdr3_aa: CASSYTQGAKNYGYTF

d_call: TRBD1
j_call: TRBJ2-1
v_call: TRBV28
clone_size: NA
cdr3_nt: TGTGCCAGCAGTGCCGGGACAGGCAACAATGAGCAGTTCTTC
cdr3_aa: CASSAGTGNNEQFF

d_call: TRBD1
j_call: TRBJ1-1
v_call: TRBV5-1
clone_size: NA
cdr3_nt: TGCGCCAGCAGCGTTCGGACAGGGAGCACAAACACTGAAGCTTTCTTT
cdr3_aa: CASSVRTGSTNTEAFF

d_call: TRBD1
j_call: TRBJ1-2
v_call: TRBV6-5
clone_size: NA
cdr3_nt: TGTGCCAGCAGTCCCCGGACAGGGGGCTATGGCTACACCTTC
cdr3_aa: CASSPRTGGYGYTF

d_call: TRBD1
j_call: TRBJ2-3
v_call: TRBV19
clone_size: NA
cdr3_nt: TGTGCCAGTAGTAGCGGCGACAGGGTAACGCAGTATTTT
cdr3_aa: CASSSGDRVTQYF

d_call: TRBD2
j_call: TRBJ2-6
v_call: TRBV5-1
clone_size: NA
cdr3_nt: TGCGCCAGCAGTCTCAACCCGGGGAGGGAGGCCAACGTCCTGACTTTC
cdr3_aa: CASSLNPGREANVLTF

d_call: NA
j_call: TRBJ1-1
v_call: TRBV15
clone_size: NA
cdr3_nt: TGTGCCACCAGCAGAGTTGGCTCGAACACTGAAGCTTTCTTT
cdr3_aa: CATSRVGSNTEAFF

d_call: NA
j_call: TRBJ2-2
v_call: TRBV7-2
clone_size: NA
cdr3_nt: TGTGCCAGCAAGGGCCTAGCGTCGAACACCGGGGAGCTGTTTTTT
cdr3_aa: CASKGLASNTGELFF

d_call: NA
j_call: TRBJ2-2
v_call: TRBV7-3
clone_size: NA
cdr3_nt: TGTGCCAGCAGCTTAGGTAGCACCGGGGAGCTGTTTTTT
cdr3_aa: CASSLGSTGELFF

d_call: NA
j_call: TRBJ1-1
v_call: TRBV5-1
clone_size: NA
cdr3_nt: TGCGCCAGCAGCCCAACTCAGGGAATCTCTGAAGCTTTCTTT
cdr3_aa: CASSPTQGISEAFF

d_call: TRBD1
j_call: TRBJ2-7
v_call: TRBV19
clone_size: NA
cdr3_nt: TGTGCCAGTAGTATAGGACAGGGTAACCACGAGCAGTACTTC
cdr3_aa: CASSIGQGNHEQYF

d_call: TRBD2
j_call: TRBJ2-7
v_call: TRBV11-2
clone_size: NA
cdr3_nt: TGTGCCAGCAGCTTAACCGGACTAGCGGGAGTGTCCTACGAGCAGTACTTC
cdr3_aa: CASSLTGLAGVSYEQYF

d_call: NA
j_call: TRBJ1-1
v_call: TRBV12-3/TRBV12-4
clone_size: NA
cdr3_nt: TGTGCCAGCAGTCTTCCTCCGGGCACTGAAGCTTTCTTT
cdr3_aa: CASSLPPGTEAFF

d_call: NA
j_call: TRBJ1-4
v_call: TRBV5-1
clone_size: NA
cdr3_nt: TGCGCCAGCAGCCTGGGCAGGACTAATGAAAAACTGTTTTTT
cdr3_aa: CASSLGRTNEKLFF

d_call: NA
j_call: TRBJ2-7
v_call: TRBV7-2
clone_size: NA
cdr3_nt: TGTGCCAGCAGGCTCCTCCCGGACATCGGCTACGAGCAGTACTTC
cdr3_aa: CASRLLPDIGYEQYF

d_call: NA
j_call: TRBJ2-5
v_call: TRBV13
clone_size: once
cdr3_nt: TGTGCCAGCAGCTTAGGCCAGGGTCAAGAGACCCAGTACTTC
cdr3_aa: CASSLGQGQETQYF

d_call: NA
j_call: TRBJ2-1
v_call: TRBV7-9
clone_size: NA
cdr3_nt: TGTGCCAGCAGCTTAAGGGCTAGCGTCTACAATGAGCAGTTCTTC
cdr3_aa: CASSLRASVYNEQFF

d_call: TRBD1
j_call: TRBJ1-4
v_call: TRBV5-1
clone_size: NA
cdr3_nt: TGCGCCAGCAGCCCTCAGGGGGATACAACTAATGAAAAACTGTTTTTT
cdr3_aa: CASSPQGDTTNEKLFF

d_call: NA
j_call: TRBJ1-5
v_call: TRBV12-3/TRBV12-4
clone_size: NA
cdr3_nt: TGTGCCAGCAGTTTCAGGGACAATCAGCCCCAGCATTTT
cdr3_aa: CASSFRDNQPQHF

d_call: NA
j_call: TRBJ2-5
v_call: TRBV10-3
clone_size: NA
cdr3_nt: TGTGCCATCGCCCGGGAACAAGAGACCCAGTACTTC
cdr3_aa: CAIAREQETQYF

d_call: TRBD1
j_call: TRBJ2-7
v_call: TRBV29-1
clone_size: NA
cdr3_nt: TGCAGCGCAGGGACAGGGGGTTACGAGCAGTACTTC
cdr3_aa: CSAGTGGYEQYF

d_call: NA
j_call: TRBJ2-7
v_call: TRBV5-1
clone_size: NA
cdr3_nt: TGCGCCAGCAGCTTGGGAACCGGGACTGACTCCTACGAGCAGTACTTC
cdr3_aa: CASSLGTGTDSYEQYF

d_call: NA
j_call: TRBJ2-2
v_call: TRBV19
clone_size: once
cdr3_nt: TGTGCCAGTAGCTCTTTCCGGGACACCGGGGAGCTGTTTTTT
cdr3_aa: CASSSFRDTGELFF

d_call: TRBD2
j_call: TRBJ2-7
v_call: TRBV6-4
clone_size: NA
cdr3_nt: TGTGCCAGCAGTGTCAATCTACATCTAGCGGGAGTAGGTGGCTCCTACGAGCAGTACTTC
cdr3_aa: CASSVNLHLAGVGGSYEQYF

d_call: TRBD1
j_call: TRBJ1-1
v_call: TRBV7-9
clone_size: NA
cdr3_nt: TGTGCCAGCAGCTATACGGGAAGGGACAGCCGAAGGAGCGCTGAAGCTTTCTTT
cdr3_aa: CASSYTGRDSRRSAEAFF

d_call: NA
j_call: TRBJ1-2
v_call: TRBV7-8
clone_size: few
cdr3_nt: TGTGCCAGCAGCCTTGCGGATGGAACCGGCTACACCTTC
cdr3_aa: CASSLADGTGYTF

d_call: NA
j_call: TRBJ1-2
v_call: TRBV18
clone_size: NA
cdr3_nt: TGTGCCAGCTCACCCGACCTCTCGTCGACACATGGCTACACCTTC
cdr3_aa: CASSPDLSSTHGYTF

d_call: TRBD1
j_call: TRBJ2-1
v_call: TRBV28
clone_size: NA
cdr3_nt: TGTGCCAGCAGTTTAGTGGGACAGGGGACCCCCTACAATGAGCAGTTCTTC
cdr3_aa: CASSLVGQGTPYNEQFF

d_call: TRBD2
j_call: TRBJ2-7
v_call: TRBV28
clone_size: NA
cdr3_nt: TGTGCCAGCAGTTTGGGCGGGAGGGCCAAGGACTTC
cdr3_aa: CASSLGGRAKDF

d_call: NA
j_call: TRBJ1-6
v_call: TRBV6-6
clone_size: NA
cdr3_nt: TGTGCCAGCAGTTTAAATGCGGCGGATTCACCCCTCCACTTT
cdr3_aa: CASSLNAADSPLHF

d_call: TRBD2
j_call: TRBJ2-1
v_call: TRBV11-2
clone_size: NA
cdr3_nt: TGTGCCAGCAGCTTAGTGGGGACTAGCGGGAGCGGGTTCTTC
cdr3_aa: CASSLVGTSGSGFF

d_call: NA
j_call: TRBJ1-1
v_call: TRBV2
clone_size: NA
cdr3_nt: TGTGCCAGCAGTGAACTCGGGGGTGGGAGCACTGAAGCTTTCTTT
cdr3_aa: CASSELGGGSTEAFF

d_call: NA
j_call: TRBJ2-2
v_call: TRBV5-1
clone_size: NA
cdr3_nt: TGCGCCAGCAGCTTGGCGGCCGGTTCGGGCGGGGAGCTGTTTTTT
cdr3_aa: CASSLAAGSGGELFF

d_call: NA
j_call: TRBJ2-7
v_call: TRBV2
clone_size: NA
cdr3_nt: TGTGCCAGCAGTGCTGGGCGGGGCTACGAGCAGTACTTC
cdr3_aa: CASSAGRGYEQYF

d_call: TRBD2
j_call: TRBJ2-5
v_call: TRBV5-8
clone_size: NA
cdr3_nt: TGTGCCAGCAGCATGGGACTAGCGGGACAAGAGACCCAGTACTTC
cdr3_aa: CASSMGLAGQETQYF

d_call: NA
j_call: TRBJ2-7
v_call: TRBV11-2
clone_size: NA
cdr3_nt: TGTGCCAGCAGCAGCCGGACTGTCCACGAGCAGTACTTC
cdr3_aa: CASSSRTVHEQYF

d_call: TRBD1
j_call: TRBJ2-7
v_call: TRBV27
clone_size: few
cdr3_nt: TGTGCCAGCAGTTATCGGACAGGACCCTTGGGGGAGCAGTACTTC
cdr3_aa: CASSYRTGPLGEQYF

d_call: NA
j_call: TRBJ2-3
v_call: TRBV7-9
clone_size: NA
cdr3_nt: TGTGCTATTACTAGCACAGATACGCAGTATTTT
cdr3_aa: CAITSTDTQYF

d_call: TRBD2
j_call: TRBJ2-3
v_call: TRBV24-1
clone_size: NA
cdr3_nt: TGTGCCACCAGTGAGGGACTAGCGGGAGGTACGCAGTATTTT
cdr3_aa: CATSEGLAGGTQYF

d_call: NA
j_call: TRBJ1-5
v_call: TRBV2
clone_size: NA
cdr3_nt: TGTGCCAGCACCACACAGGGCTATAGCAATCAGCCCCAGCATTTT
cdr3_aa: CASTTQGYSNQPQHF

d_call: NA
j_call: TRBJ2-7
v_call: TRBV4-2
clone_size: once
cdr3_nt: TGTGCCAGCAGCCAAGTCCAGGGCTCGTCCTACGAGCAGTACTTC
cdr3_aa: CASSQVQGSSYEQYF

d_call: TRBD1
j_call: TRBJ2-3
v_call: TRBV10-2
clone_size: once
cdr3_nt: TGCGCCAGCAGTCTGTCACAGGGGGCAGTAGATACGCAGTATTTT
cdr3_aa: CASSLSQGAVDTQYF

d_call: TRBD2
j_call: TRBJ2-1
v_call: TRBV15
clone_size: NA
cdr3_nt: TGTGCCACCAGCAGAGCCCTAGCGGGACGGACCTACAATGAGCAGTTCTTC
cdr3_aa: CATSRALAGRTYNEQFF

d_call: TRBD1
j_call: TRBJ2-7
v_call: TRBV10-3
clone_size: NA
cdr3_nt: TGTGCCATCAGAGGGACAGGCCCAAAAGAGCAGTACTTC
cdr3_aa: CAIRGTGPKEQYF

d_call: NA
j_call: TRBJ1-1
v_call: TRBV6-5
clone_size: NA
cdr3_nt: TGTGCCAGCAGTAACTACAGGACAATGAACACTGAAGCTTTCTTT
cdr3_aa: CASSNYRTMNTEAFF

d_call: TRBD2
j_call: TRBJ2-5
v_call: TRBV14
clone_size: NA
cdr3_nt: TGTGCCAGCAGCCGGGGACTAGCGGGAGAGGCGACCCAGTACTTC
cdr3_aa: CASSRGLAGEATQYF

d_call: TRBD1
j_call: TRBJ2-3
v_call: TRBV27
clone_size: NA
cdr3_nt: TGTGCCAGCAGTTTAAAGGGACAGGGGGCGACTAGCGGCACAGATACGCAGTATTTT
cdr3_aa: CASSLKGQGATSGTDTQYF

d_call: TRBD2
j_call: TRBJ2-7
v_call: TRBV27
clone_size: NA
cdr3_nt: TGTGCCAGCTCCAGGACTAGCGGGAACTACGAGCAGTACTTC
cdr3_aa: CASSRTSGNYEQYF